A single sample gave rise to the 23 T cell receptor beta chains below, sequenced in a study of shared clonotypes between healthy human individuals. The naive CD8 subset, CD45RO-negative cells positively selected for CCR7, excluded terminally differentiated effector memory CD45RA+ cells. Profiled with immunoSEQ multiplex PCR; TCRdb holds only in-frame clones, not every one. The profile shows around 2,100,000 clones, around 96% of them singletons. Input material: naive CD8+ T cells sorted from blood. These receptors were taken from a man aged 18 to 29 in good health.

This chain joins TRBV5-3 and TRBJ1-3; 8 bases agree with TRBD1. TRBV5-3 is treated as an ORF (open reading frame) with a function not yet certain. The CDR3 totals 18 residues. With 1 base clipped from V and 0 bases from J, the junction kept 9 bases outside the gene matches. For the CDR3, the DNA is TGTGCCAGAAGCTTGTGTGGAACAGGGGGAGGCTCTGGAAACACCATATATTTT. Translation gives CARSLCGTGGGSGNTIYF.

The chain is built from TRBV4-2 and TRBJ2-3; TRBD2 is a possible D gene (6 bases). The CDR3 sequence is 15 residues long. V shed 6 bases and J shed 1 base, with 14 bases lying between them. Germline V gives CDR1 LGHNA, CDR2 YNFKEQ. CDR3: CASSSLVAGTDTQYF. The CDR3 nucleotides read TGTGCCAGCAGTTCCCTAGTAGCGGGCACAGATACGCAGTATTTT.

This clone is a singleton in its sample. CDR3 residues: CASSYSNSGDTEAFF. The CDR3 DNA follows: TGTGCCAGCAGTTACTCGAACAGCGGGGACACTGAAGCTTTCTTT. This sequence joins TRBV6-5 and TRBJ1-1; D not resolved. This CDR3 region has 15 residues. V lost 0 bases, J lost 3 bases, and 11 bases lay in between. Germline CDR1 MNHEY, CDR2 SVGAGI.

Turning to this clone: A read error may account for a junction end that differs from germline. V gene TRBV28 combines with J gene TRBJ2-5; no definite D call. Looked up from germline, CDR1 is MDHEN and CDR2 is SYDVKM. The CDR3 contains 11 residues. This chain's CDR3 is CASGLGETQYF. In nucleotides, the CDR3 is TGTGCCAGCGGTTTGGGTGAGACCCAGTACTTC.

J is TRBJ1-2 and V is TRBV9; D might be TRBD1 (6 bases). This CDR3 spans 14 amino acids. Germline V gene lookup returns CDR1 SGDLS and CDR2 YYNGEE. V gave up 0 bases and J gave up 4 bases, with 10 bases separating them. The CDR3 protein is CASSVGQEGYGYTF. Written as DNA, the CDR3 is TGTGCCAGCAGCGTAGGACAGGAGGGCTATGGCTACACCTTC. The full variable domain, rest sourced from reference TRBV9 and TRBJ1-2, is DSGVTQTPKHLITATGQRVTLRCSPRSGDLSVYWYQQSLDQGLQFLIQYYNGEERAKGNILERFSAQQFPDLHSELNLSSLELGDSALYFCASSVGQEGYGYTFGSGTRLTVV.

The chain combines TRBV11-2 with TRBJ2-1; the match to TRBD2 covers 9 bases. The J segment lost 8 bases and the V segment lost 1 base, leaving 6 bases of the junction unmatched. The CDR3 loop spans 15 amino acids. In germline, CDR1 is SGHAT, CDR2 FQNNGV. The CDR3 DNA reads as TGTGCCAGCAGCTTAGCTGCGACTAGCGGAGATGAGCAGTTCTTC. This encodes CASSLAATSGDEQFF.

The chain is built from TRBV27 and TRBJ1-1; TRBD1 matches at 8 bases. Germline loops: CDR1 MNHEY, CDR2 SMNVEV (reference sequence). There are 14 residues in the CDR3. Trimming removed 5 bases from V and 6 bases from J; junction bases left unmatched: 8. The CDR3 coding sequence is TGTGCCAGCAGTCCCGGACAGGGTCGGGCTGAAGCTTTCTTT. Translated: CASSPGQGRAEAFF.

V gene TRBV2 combines with J gene TRBJ2-1, with 8 bases aligning to TRBD2. This CDR3 comprises 15 residues. Germline V gene sequence: CDR1 SNHLY, CDR2 FYNNEI. Germline trimming cut 1 base from V and 5 bases from J; bases unmatched to any gene: 4. CDR3 protein: CASSEGAGGDNEQFF. The CDR3 DNA is TGTGCCAGCAGTGAAGGTGCGGGAGGTGACAATGAGCAGTTCTTC.

This sequence joins TRBV6-1 and TRBJ1-2; 9 positions agree with TRBD1. The CDR3 extends over 15 amino acids. V shed 2 bases and J 6 bases; nucleotides not matched to a gene: 7. From germline, CDR1 is MNHNS and CDR2 SASEGT. Here the CDR3 reads CASSELTGTGNGYTF. The CDR3 DNA reads TGTGCCAGCAGTGAATTAACCGGGACAGGGAATGGCTACACCTTC.

The gene calls are TRBV10-2 and TRBJ2-2; 9 bases align to TRBD1. Germline assignment: CDR1 WSHSY and CDR2 SAAADI. The V gene end was trimmed by 8 bases and the J gene end by 6 bases; junction bases not matched to a gene: 13. The CDR3 has 16 amino acids. The CDR3 protein is CASYATGGERSGELFF. The CDR3 coding sequence is TGCGCCAGCTACGCCACAGGGGGCGAAAGGTCCGGGGAGCTGTTTTTT.

The genes are TRBV7-9 and TRBJ2-7, with TRBD1 matching over 8 bases. This CDR3 has 17 residues. CDR1 is SEHNR and CDR2 is FQNEAQ in the germline V gene (reference sequence). J lost 4 bases, V lost 0 bases, and 11 bases had no gene match. CDR3 in DNA: TGTGCCAGCAGCTTAGCGATGTTAGAGGACAGGGAGTACGAGCAGTACTTC. This codes for CASSLAMLEDREYEQYF.

Regarding this clone: Other nucleotide sequences from this sample produce the same CDR3. The rearrangement links TRBV7-9 to TRBJ1-6, with unresolved D. Deletions cut 0 bases from V and 9 bases from J, with 3 bases between. This CDR3 region has 12 residues. Germline loops: CDR1 SEHNR, CDR2 FQNEAQ (reference sequence). CDR3 bases: TGTGCCAGCAGCTTAGCGGGTTCACCCCTCCACTTT. This translates into CASSLAGSPLHF.

This sequence joins TRBV7-2 and TRBJ2-3; a weak D match, TRBD1 (5 bases). V shed 4 bases and J shed 1 base, with 9 bases lying between them. Germline lookup yields CDR1 SGHTA and CDR2 FQGNSA. CDR3 length equals 14 residues. CDR3 sequence: CASSWTSGTDTQYF. CDR3 nucleotides: TGTGCCAGCAGCTGGACATCCGGCACAGATACGCAGTATTTT.

The chain joins TRBV7-3 to TRBJ1-1; the match to TRBD1 covers 9 bases. Losses at the gene ends were 2 bases for V and 3 bases for J; bases not matched to a gene: 4. Germline CDR1 reads SGHTA; CDR2 reads FQGTGA. The length of the CDR3 is 15 residues. The CDR3 DNA reads TGTGCCAGCAGCTTAGGGACAGGGCATTACACTGAAGCTTTCTTT. Amino acid sequence: CASSLGTGHYTEAFF.

The CDR3 protein is CASSPTLRGSSYNEQFF. CDR3 coding DNA: TGTGCCAGCAGCCCAACTTTGAGGGGGTCCTCCTACAATGAGCAGTTCTTC. The V and J genes are TRBV7-9 and TRBJ2-1, with D tentatively TRBD1 (6 bases). The CDR3 has 17 residues. CDR1 and CDR2 (germline): SEHNR, FQNEAQ (reference sequence). V lost 5 bases and J lost 0, with 17 bases in between.

In the case of this clone: Other DNA sequences of this sample code for an identical CDR3. Written as DNA, the CDR3 is TGTGCCATCTCAGACAGTGGAAACACCATATATTTT. It is translated as CAISDSGNTIYF. The V call is TRBV10-3, the J call TRBJ1-3, with D possibly being TRBD1 (5 bases). The ends were cut back, 8 bases at V and 3 bases at J, with 8 bases in the middle. Germline V lookup: CDR1 ENHRY, CDR2 SYGVKD. This CDR3 has 12 amino acids.

J is TRBJ2-5 and V is TRBV11-2; TRBD1 matches 7 bases. The junction had 4 bases not matched to a gene; V was cut back by 2 bases and J by 1 base. The length of the CDR3 is 15 residues. Per germline, CDR1 SGHAT and CDR2 FQNNGV. The CDR3 nucleotides are TGTGCCAGCAGCTTATATTACAGGGGCCAAGAGACCCAGTACTTC. The encoded protein is CASSLYYRGQETQYF.

To note about this clone: The junction departs from germline at one end; a sequencing error may be responsible. The chain employs TRBV27 and TRBJ2-5, with D possibly being TRBD1 or TRBD2 (5 bases each). From germline, CDR1 is MNHEY and CDR2 SMNVEV (reference sequence). The CDR3 is 13 residues long. The CDR3: CASSLLDGDGFNF. CDR3 DNA sequence: TGTGCCAGCAGTTTATTGGACGGGGACGGATTCAACTTC.

The rearrangement links TRBV30 to TRBJ1-2, with a possible D match to TRBD1 (5 bases). V was clipped by 8 bases and J by 6 bases, with 19 bases between them. Germline V gene data show CDR1 as GTSNPN and CDR2 as SVGIG (reference sequence). The CDR3 totals 13 residues. CDR3 region: CARHPGGLNGYTF. The CDR3 nucleotides read TGTGCCCGACACCCGGGGGGTCTGAATGGCTACACCTTC. The whole variable domain, remainder taken from reference TRBV30 and TRBJ1-2, is SQTIHQWPATLVQPVGSPLSLECTVEGTSNPNLYWYRQAAGRGLQLLFYSVGIGQISSEVPQNLSASRPQDRQFILSSKKLLLSDSGFYLCARHPGGLNGYTFGSGTRLTVV.

This chain uses TRBV5-1 with TRBJ2-1; TRBD2 matches 12 bases. After removal of 4 bases from V and 0 bases from J, the junction contained 11 bases not matched to a gene. The CDR3 runs to 19 residues. Per the germline V gene, CDR1 is SGHRS and CDR2 is YFSETQ. CDR3 residues: CASSGPGLAGPSSYNEQFF. DNA of the CDR3: TGCGCCAGCAGCGGACCGGGACTAGCGGGCCCTTCCTCCTACAATGAGCAGTTCTTC.

V usage is TRBV28 and J usage is TRBJ1-1, with D maybe TRBD1 (6 bases). Trimming removed 5 bases from V and 3 bases from J, with 13 bases in between. This CDR3 is 14 amino acids long. From germline, CDR1 is MDHEN and CDR2 SYDVKM. The CDR3 protein is CASSPTGLDTEAFF. Here the CDR3 DNA reads TGTGCCAGCAGTCCGACAGGCTTGGACACTGAAGCTTTCTTT.

This chain uses TRBV27 with TRBJ1-4; D may be TRBD1 (6 bases). The V gene's germline CDR1 is MNHEY and CDR2 SMNVEV (reference sequence). CDR3 length: 14 residues. The V and J ends lost 3 bases and 6 bases respectively, with 11 bases between them. The CDR3 DNA follows: TGTGCCAGCAGTTTCCAGGGGCCTTATGAAAAACTGTTTTTT. It codes for CASSFQGPYEKLFF.

The chain recombines TRBV29-1 with TRBJ2-3; D gene uncertain. This CDR3 contains 16 residues. V shed 4 bases and J shed 0 bases, with 17 bases lying between them. Per the germline V gene, CDR1 is SQVTM and CDR2 is ANQGSEA. The CDR3 sequence: CSVVPTRHQSTDTQYF. Here the CDR3 DNA reads TGCAGCGTTGTACCCACTCGCCATCAAAGCACAGATACGCAGTATTTT.